The rows below give T cell receptor beta chains drawn from one sample of a study of shared clonotypes between healthy human individuals. Clones were read by immunoSEQ multiplex PCR, and TCRdb kept only the in-frame ones, dropping some. The table records about 2 million clones, about 95% of them present only once. The sequenced sample consisted of naive CD8+ T cells sorted from blood. The receptor source for this set is a man between 18 and 29 years old in good health. CDR3s include the opening cysteine and the closing phenylalanine or tryptophan. D genes are given only for firm matches. Expanded clones are given a class, and other clones once, few, many or no size at all.

V: TRBV2
D: .
J: TRBJ1-4
size: .
DNA: TGTGCCAGCAGTGAGGGTAGTTGGGGCTCTAATGAAAAACTGTTTTTT
CDR3: CASSEGSWGSNEKLFF

V: TRBV15
D: TRBD1
J: TRBJ2-2
size: .
DNA: TGTGCCACCAGCAGAGATCAGGCAGGGGGCCCCACCGGGGAGCTGTTTTTT
CDR3: CATSRDQAGGPTGELFF

V: TRBV30
D: TRBD1
J: TRBJ1-5
size: .
DNA: TGTGCCTGGAGTTTCTGGGACAGGGGTAATCAGCCCCAGCATTTT
CDR3: CAWSFWDRGNQPQHF

V: TRBV11-2
D: TRBD2
J: TRBJ2-3
size: .
DNA: TGTGCCAGCAGCCCACGACTAGCGGGGGTAGAGAATACGCAGTATTTT
CDR3: CASSPRLAGVENTQYF

V: TRBV5-6
D: TRBD2
J: TRBJ2-4
size: .
DNA: TGTGCCAGCAGCCACCCTAGCGGGAGTTCTAAAAACATTCAGTACTTC
CDR3: CASSHPSGSSKNIQYF

V: TRBV7-2
D: .
J: TRBJ1-5
size: .
DNA: TGTGCCAGCAGCTTGATAAGGGCTTCCAATCAGCCCCAGCATTTT
CDR3: CASSLIRASNQPQHF

V: TRBV30
D: TRBD2
J: TRBJ2-1
size: once
DNA: TGTGCCTGGAGCGGGGGGACTTCTTCATGGTCCTACAATGAGCAGTTCTTC
CDR3: CAWSGGTSSWSYNEQFF

V: TRBV5-1
D: .
J: TRBJ2-7
size: .
DNA: TGCGCCAGCAGCCGATTTGGGGTAGACGAGCAGTACTTC
CDR3: CASSRFGVDEQYF

V: TRBV7-9
D: TRBD1
J: TRBJ2-3
size: .
DNA: TGTGCCAGCAGCTCGCCACAGGGGCCGACAGATACGCAGTATTTT
CDR3: CASSSPQGPTDTQYF

V: TRBV5-4
D: TRBD1
J: TRBJ2-5
size: .
DNA: TGTGCCAGCAGCTTACCGACAGGGAAAGAGACCCAGTACTTC
CDR3: CASSLPTGKETQYF

V: TRBV6-5
D: .
J: TRBJ1-2
size: .
DNA: TGTGCCAGCAGTTACTCCCCACAGGGAAGTGGCTACACCTTC
CDR3: CASSYSPQGSGYTF

V: TRBV5-8
D: .
J: TRBJ2-7
size: .
DNA: TGTGCCAGCAGCCTGGCCGGGACTGTCGGCTACGAGCAGTACTTC
CDR3: CASSLAGTVGYEQYF

V: TRBV16
D: .
J: TRBJ1-6
size: .
DNA: TGTGCCAGCAGCCACCTTTATTCACCCCTCCACTTT
CDR3: CASSHLYSPLHF

V: TRBV7-2
D: .
J: TRBJ2-3
size: .
DNA: TGTGCCAGCAGCACTGTTTCATCCCTAATACAAGATACGCAGTATTTT
CDR3: CASSTVSSLIQDTQYF

V: TRBV4-1
D: TRBD2
J: TRBJ2-3
size: once
DNA: TGCGCCAGCAGCCCCGAACTAGCGGGAGTGTCCGATACGCAGTATTTT
CDR3: CASSPELAGVSDTQYF

V: TRBV7-9
D: TRBD2
J: TRBJ2-1
size: .
DNA: TGTGCCAGCAGCTTCTCTAGCGGGAGGGTCGATGAGCAGTTCTTC
CDR3: CASSFSSGRVDEQFF

V: TRBV7-6
D: TRBD2
J: TRBJ2-1
size: .
DNA: TGTGCCAGCAGCGGGAGGACTAGCGGGAGGGATAATGAGCAGTTCTTC
CDR3: CASSGRTSGRDNEQFF

V: TRBV9
D: .
J: TRBJ2-7
size: .
DNA: TGTGCCAGCAGCGTATATCGGGACTCGTCCTACGAGCAGTACTTC
CDR3: CASSVYRDSSYEQYF

V: TRBV27
D: .
J: TRBJ2-6
size: .
DNA: TGTGCCAGCAGTTTCGCTGGACAGCCTGGTAGCGAGTCCAACGTCCTGACTTTC
CDR3: CASSFAGQPGSESNVLTF

V: TRBV11-3
D: .
J: TRBJ2-7
size: .
DNA: TGTGCCAGCAGCTTAGCCGGCCCCTACGAGCAGTACTTC
CDR3: CASSLAGPYEQYF

V: TRBV4-3
D: .
J: TRBJ2-5
size: .
DNA: TGCGCCAGCAGCCTTGGTTGGGGCGGTCAAGAGACCCAGTACTTC
CDR3: CASSLGWGGQETQYF

V: TRBV4-3
D: .
J: TRBJ1-1
size: once
DNA: TGCACCAGCAGCCAGGGGACGGAAATGGGGACTGAAGCTTTCTTT
CDR3: CTSSQGTEMGTEAFF

V: TRBV7-9
D: .
J: TRBJ2-6
size: .
DNA: TGTGCCAGCAGTTACGGGATCTCTGGGGCCAACGTCCTGACTTTC
CDR3: CASSYGISGANVLTF

V: TRBV7-6
D: TRBD1
J: TRBJ1-1
size: .
DNA: TGTGCCAGCAGCCGGGACAGCCTCATGAACACTGAAGCTTTCTTT
CDR3: CASSRDSLMNTEAFF

V: TRBV30
D: .
J: TRBJ2-7
size: once
DNA: TGTGCCTGGAGTACCCAAAGCGAGACCGCTGCTTACGAGCAGTACTTC
CDR3: CAWSTQSETAAYEQYF

V: TRBV28
D: TRBD1
J: TRBJ2-7
size: .
DNA: TGTGCCAGCAGTTTACCGGGGACAGCAGACGAGCAGTACTTC
CDR3: CASSLPGTADEQYF

V: TRBV5-1
D: TRBD2
J: TRBJ2-1
size: .
DNA: TGCGCCAGCAGCTTGCAGGGGACTAGCGGATACAATGAGCAGTTCTTC
CDR3: CASSLQGTSGYNEQFF

V: TRBV27
D: .
J: TRBJ2-1
size: .
DNA: TGTGCCAGCAGTTTGTGGGGGGGCGAGAATGAGCAGTTCTTC
CDR3: CASSLWGGENEQFF

V: TRBV2
D: TRBD2
J: TRBJ2-2
size: .
DNA: TGTGCCAGCAGTACGGGACTAACGAACACCGGGGAGCTGTTTTTT
CDR3: CASSTGLTNTGELFF

V: TRBV9
D: .
J: TRBJ2-3
size: .
DNA: TGTGCCAGCAGCTTGACTCCGGGAAGCGATACGCAGTATTTT
CDR3: CASSLTPGSDTQYF

V: TRBV4-1
D: TRBD1
J: TRBJ1-1
size: .
DNA: TGCGCCAGCAGCCAACAGGGGGTCGCGACTGAAGCTTTCTTT
CDR3: CASSQQGVATEAFF

V: TRBV7-2
D: TRBD2
J: TRBJ2-7
size: .
DNA: TGTGCCAGCAGCTTAGAGGGGACTAGCGGCTACGAGCAGTACTTC
CDR3: CASSLEGTSGYEQYF

V: TRBV15
D: TRBD2
J: TRBJ2-1
size: .
DNA: TGTGCCACCAGCAGAGACACTAGCGGTTACAATGAGCAGTTCTTC
CDR3: CATSRDTSGYNEQFF

V: TRBV10-2
D: .
J: TRBJ2-5
size: .
DNA: TGCGCCAGCATGTCGGACTACCAAGAGACCCAGTACTTC
CDR3: CASMSDYQETQYF

V: TRBV30
D: .
J: TRBJ1-2
size: .
DNA: TGTGCCTGGAGTCCGCCAGGGGATAACTATGGCTACACCTTC
CDR3: CAWSPPGDNYGYTF

V: TRBV9
D: TRBD1
J: TRBJ1-6
size: once
DNA: TGTGCCAGCAGCGTAGCTACCGAAGGGGGGACAGTGAATTCACCCCTCCACTTT
CDR3: CASSVATEGGTVNSPLHF

V: TRBV19
D: .
J: TRBJ2-7
size: .
DNA: TGTGCCAGTAGTATAGTTGGGGGGCCCTACGAGCAGTACTTC
CDR3: CASSIVGGPYEQYF

V: TRBV19
D: .
J: TRBJ1-4
size: .
DNA: TGTGCCAGTAGTATATGGGGCGGGGACCAACTGTTTTTT
CDR3: CASSIWGGDQLFF

V: TRBV6-6
D: TRBD1
J: TRBJ1-1
size: .
DNA: TGTGCCAGCAGTTACGGGACAGGGTCGAACACTGAAGCTTTCTTT
CDR3: CASSYGTGSNTEAFF

V: TRBV4-1
D: .
J: TRBJ1-1
size: .
DNA: TGCGCCAGCAGCCAAGATAGTATTGGGTGGAACACTGAAGCTTTCTTT
CDR3: CASSQDSIGWNTEAFF

V: TRBV6-4
D: TRBD1
J: TRBJ1-2
size: .
DNA: TGTGCCAGCAGTCCCACAGGGGGCCAGGGCTATGGCTACACCTTC
CDR3: CASSPTGGQGYGYTF

V: TRBV6-6
D: .
J: TRBJ1-2
size: .
DNA: TGTGCCAGCAGTTACTCGTCAGAGAACTATGGCTACACCTTC
CDR3: CASSYSSENYGYTF

V: TRBV11-3
D: TRBD1
J: TRBJ2-7
size: .
DNA: TGTGCCAGCAGCACCGGGACAGCGTACGAGCAGTACTTC
CDR3: CASSTGTAYEQYF

V: TRBV9
D: TRBD2
J: TRBJ2-1
size: .
DNA: TGTGCCAGCAGCGTAGAACTAGCGGGTTACAATGAGCAGTTCTTC
CDR3: CASSVELAGYNEQFF

V: TRBV7-6
D: .
J: TRBJ2-1
size: .
DNA: TGTGCCAGCAGCTTAGCGGTTGGGACAGAGCAGTTCTTC
CDR3: CASSLAVGTEQFF

V: TRBV6-1
D: TRBD2
J: TRBJ2-7
size: .
DNA: TGTGCCAGCAGTGAAGCTAGCGGGGCAACATACGAGCAGTACTTC
CDR3: CASSEASGATYEQYF

V: TRBV5-4
D: TRBD1
J: TRBJ2-7
size: .
DNA: TGTGCCAGCAGCTCCGGGACAGTCTACGAGCAGTACTTC
CDR3: CASSSGTVYEQYF

V: TRBV6-5
D: .
J: TRBJ2-3
size: .
DNA: TGTGCCAGCAGTTACTCGACTGGAGGGGCAGATACGCAGTATTTT
CDR3: CASSYSTGGADTQYF

V: TRBV5-1
D: TRBD1
J: TRBJ2-7
size: .
DNA: TGCGCCAGCAGCCGGGACAGAGAAGGCTCCTACGAGCAGTACTTC
CDR3: CASSRDREGSYEQYF

V: TRBV2
D: .
J: TRBJ2-1
size: .
DNA: TGTGCCAGCAGGGTCTCCGGGACATCCAATGAGCAGTTCTTC
CDR3: CASRVSGTSNEQFF